The rows below give T cell receptor beta chains drawn from one sample of a study of T cells after yellow fever vaccination. TCRdb re-derived calls from the 5' RACE reads in MiXCR, one entry per CDR3 protein. This repertoire shows approximately 32,000 distinct CDR3 sequences, around 6.7% found once; its top ten account for around a fifth. Sequencing was performed on PBMCs, either bulk or a sorted T-cell subset (CD4+, CD8+, memory, or dextramer-sorted; not recorded which), taken on the day of the first yellow fever vaccination. The source of these receptors is a man in his late teens or twenties who received the YFV17D yellow fever vaccine. Each CDR3 is given with its conserved first and last residue. A D gene is named only where the DNA matches it firmly. Some rows have no size entry. The others give once, few or many, or a class for an expanded clone.

v_gene	d_gene	abundance	j_gene	CDR3aa	CDR3nt
TRBV24-1	TRBD1	many	TRBJ2-3	CATRGTGNTDTQYF	TGTGCCACCAGGGGGACAGGGAACACAGATACGCAGTATTTT
TRBV12-3/TRBV12-4	-	many	TRBJ2-2	CASTVTEDHTGELFF	TGTGCCAGCACTGTTACTGAGGATCACACCGGGGAGCTGTTTTTT
TRBV18	TRBD1	many	TRBJ1-5	CASSPVRGDQPQHF	TGTGCCAGCTCACCAGTCAGGGGGGATCAGCCCCAGCATTTT
TRBV6-1	TRBD2	many	TRBJ2-1	CASSGLAGGYNEQFF	TGTGCCAGCAGTGGACTAGCGGGGGGCTACAATGAGCAGTTCTTC
TRBV4-1	-	many	TRBJ1-6	CASSQEGSWQGRSNEINSPLHF	TGCGCCAGCAGCCAAGAAGGGAGTTGGCAGGGGAGATCTAATGAAATTAATTCACCCCTCCACTTT
TRBV3-1	-	many	TRBJ1-6	CASSRGLNSPLHF	TGTGCCAGCAGCCGCGGTCTCAATTCACCCCTCCACTTT
TRBV6-5	TRBD1	many	TRBJ2-1	CASTSRPTGGSEQFF	TGTGCCAGCACTTCCCGCCCGACAGGGGGTTCTGAGCAGTTCTTC
TRBV12-3/TRBV12-4	-	many	TRBJ1-2	CASSSNGFGGYTF	TGTGCCAGCAGTTCCAATGGTTTCGGTGGCTACACCTTC
TRBV29-1	-	many	TRBJ1-4	CSVADRATNEKLFF	TGCAGCGTTGCGGACAGAGCAACTAATGAAAAACTGTTTTTT
TRBV25-1	-	many	TRBJ2-5	CASSPEEGQETQYF	TGTGCCAGCAGTCCAGAGGAGGGGCAAGAGACCCAGTACTTC
TRBV5-6	-	-	TRBJ2-7	CASSPRDLYEQYF	TGTGCCAGCAGCCCCCGGGACCTCTACGAGCAGTACTTC
TRBV5-1	-	medium-sized	TRBJ2-1	CASSLLQGLYNEQFF	TGCGCCAGCAGCTTATTGCAGGGCCTATACAATGAGCAGTTCTTC
TRBV29-1	TRBD1	many	TRBJ2-4	CSVGTGLTNIQYF	TGCAGCGTGGGGACAGGGTTGACAAACATTCAGTACTTC
TRBV6-2/TRBV6-3	TRBD2	many	TRBJ2-2	CASSYLAGTHTGELFF	TGTGCCAGCAGTTACCTAGCGGGGACTCACACCGGGGAGCTGTTTTTT
TRBV3-1	-	-	TRBJ1-1	CASSQDVANTEAFF	TGTGCCAGCAGCCAAGATGTTGCGAACACTGAAGCTTTCTTT
TRBV27	TRBD1	many	TRBJ1-2	CASSLQGGHGYTF	TGTGCCAGCAGTTTACAGGGGGGACATGGCTACACCTTC
TRBV3-1	-	many	TRBJ2-5	CASSHHHSQETQYF	TGTGCCAGCAGCCATCACCACTCCCAAGAGACCCAGTACTTC
TRBV9	-	-	TRBJ2-2	CASKKGGGELFF	TGTGCCAGCAAGAAGGGGGGCGGGGAGCTGTTTTTT